Sequencing of this TCR beta chain was carried out in a study of T cell responses to AZD1222 COVID-19 vaccine. The germline V gene has CDR1 SGHRS and CDR2 YFSETQ. The CDR3 totals 15 residues. The V gene end was trimmed by 7 bases and the J gene end by 5 bases; junction bases not matched to a gene: 13. TCRdb's copy holds only in-frame clones and misses some; the assay was immunoSEQ multiplex PCR. The table shows some 150,000 clones, with just over 90% occurring only once. This clonotype was obtained from an adult in good health. The sequencing used peripheral blood, collected on day 0 of MenACWY control vaccination. The chain combines TRBV5-1 with TRBJ1-2; 8 bases map to TRBD1. CDR3 nucleotides: TGCGCCAGCCGTTTCGCGGGTCGACAGGGGTATGGCTACACCTTC. This gives the protein CASRFAGRQGYGYTF.